The present TCR beta chain was sequenced within a study of OX40 agonist ivuxolimab in advanced cancers. Study at large: Of mixed ages from about 20 to 90 and averaging about 60 years, the group was about 80% male. Study-level results: By week 6 at 0.1 to 3.0 mg/kg, blood CD4+ and CD8+ T cells had expanded clonally. CD8+ T cells (on average) carried more expanded clones than CD4+ T cells.

Clones were read by immunoSEQ multiplex PCR, and TCRdb kept only the in-frame ones, dropping some. Of 14,000 or so clones in the sample, 50% to 75% were seen once. This clone occurred a few times. The antigen is undetermined. This CDR3 has 15 amino acids. The germline V gene has CDR1 SEHNR and CDR2 FQNEAQ (reference sequence). With 1 base removed from V and 0 bases from J, the gap between germline ends came to 9 bases. Sequences were derived from CD4+ or CD8+ T cells sorted from blood, sampled in a trial of the OX40 agonist ivuxolimab. The clonotype originates from an adult with an advanced solid tumor such as melanoma, head and neck, liver or kidney cancer. J is TRBJ1-1 and V is TRBV7-9; weak D call: TRBD1 (5 bases). This chain's CDR3 is CASSLVGRVNTEAFF. CDR3 bases: TGTGCCAGCAGCTTAGTCGGCAGGGTGAACACTGAAGCTTTCTTT.